This T cell receptor beta chain was identified during a study of T cells in localized non-small cell lung cancer. Study results and limitations: There were a median roughly 60 of the top 100 tumor clones appearing in adjacent lung.

Measured with immunoSEQ multiplex PCR; TCRdb has only the in-frame clones, and not every one. The sample holds around 50,000 clones; roughly 88% are singletons and the top ten take approximately 5.2%. With regard to this clone: The antigen remains unidentified.

The CDR3 loop spans 13 amino acids. V dropped 0 bases and J dropped 4; count of bases not matched to a gene: 1. CDR1 is SGHDT and CDR2 is YYEEEE in the germline V gene. This clonotype originated in a woman aged 40-69 years with stage I lung adenocarcinoma. The V gene is TRBV5-6, the J gene TRBJ2-7; TRBD2 agrees at 7 bases. The sample in question was peripheral blood, obtained before any cancer treatment. The CDR3 reads CASSLGDYYEQYF. CDR3 in DNA: TGTGCCAGCAGCTTGGGGGACTATTACGAGCAGTACTTC.